This note documents a single T cell receptor (beta chain) sequence. Its antigen is as yet unknown. V gave up 0 bases and J gave up 7 bases, with 6 bases separating them. Germline-derived CDR1 and CDR2 are SGHNT and YENEEA. CDR3 size: 12 residues. This entry is derived from a study of shared clonotypes between healthy human individuals. Here immunoSEQ multiplex PCR was the method, and the copy in TCRdb shows in-frame clones only, minus some. In the table there are 2 million to 3 million clones, 80% to 95% of which are singletons. Findings and caveats of the study: Sampling used blood alone; tissue repertoires probably differ. Depth was large, yet rarefaction showed that sorted-subset sequencing was incomplete.

The TCR was taken from a man aged 18 to 29 in good health. Some clones in this sample may be carry-over from other donors' samples. The rearrangement uses TRBV11-3 and TRBJ1-1, with D unclear. Sequencing was done on a sample of naive CD4+ T cells from PBMCs. The subset was: CD45RA+ positively selected. CDR3 in amino acids: CASSLDQGEAFF. The CDR3 DNA sequence: TGTGCCAGCAGCTTAGATCAAGGTGAAGCTTTCTTT.